This T cell receptor beta chain was sequenced for a study of Ad26.COV2.S vaccination and SARS-CoV-2 variants. In the study overall: Donor had been placed in the Ad26.COV2.S arm of the COV1001 trial.

Per the germline V gene, CDR1 is MNHEY and CDR2 is SVGAGI. V lost 10 bases and J lost 3, with 10 bases in between. The CDR3 runs 12 residues. Sequenced by immunoSEQ multiplex PCR; TCRdb stores in-frame clones only, minus some. The sample yields 300,000 to 500,000 clones, around nine tenths seen once. Treatment specified: approximately 18 received Ad26.COV2.S at low or high dose, single or two shots; 5 received placebo; per-sample allocation not given. Specimen acquisition occurred on day 63 following the initial vaccine or placebo injection. The rearrangement links TRBV6-5 to TRBJ1-3, with D unclear. This sequence originates from a person between 18 and 65 years old who received the Ad26.COV2.S COVID-19 vaccine or a placebo. The source was peripheral blood, collected in a trial of Ad26.COV2.S vaccine versus placebo. The CDR3 spells CATGSDGNTIYF. The DNA of the CDR3 is TGTGCCACTGGGTCGGATGGAAACACCATATATTTT.